This T cell receptor (beta chain) was documented in a study of lung T cells in sarcoidosis with Löfgren's syndrome. Germline CDR1 ENHRY, CDR2 SYGVKD. Trimming stripped 1 base from V and 8 bases from J, with 20 bases between. The CDR3 totals 16 residues. Regarding the study as a whole: Versus controls, Löfgren's syndrome patients reportedly showed TRAV12-1 and TRBV2 as most expanded.

MiXCR, applied by TCRdb to the reads, yields one record per CDR3 protein. The data contain 60,000 or so distinct CDR3 sequences, around 20% of them singletons. Comments on this clonotype: The antigen remains unidentified.

This receptor was obtained from a human donor with sarcoidosis (Löfgren's syndrome or another form), or a control subject (not recorded which). The sequenced material came from CD4+ T cells from PBMCs. The rearrangement joins TRBV10-3 to TRBJ1-2, with a tentative D call TRBD1 (5 bases). The CDR3 region has the DNA TGTGCCATCAGTGAGTACGGGGGAGTAGCGCCAGGCGGCTACACCTTC. As protein: CAISEYGGVAPGGYTF.